The clone carrying this T cell receptor beta chain was picked up a small number of times. These data originate in a study of T cell repertoires in cytomegalovirus infection. The V and J ends lost 1 base and 3 bases respectively, with 12 bases between them. Germline V lookup: CDR1 SQVTM, CDR2 ANQGSEA. The CDR3 is 14 amino acids. TCRdb re-derived calls from the reads in MiXCR, one entry per CDR3 protein. The sample lists 100,000 to 150,000 distinct CDR3 sequences, approximately 9.2% occurring once. The sequencing input was PBMCs. The TCR was taken from a human donor in good health (CMV status not recorded). Some clones in this sample may be carry-over from other donors' samples. This sequence joins TRBV29-1 and TRBJ2-5, with a possible D match to TRBD1 (6 bases). The CDR3 DNA reads TGCAGCGTTGAAGGGACAGCTAAAAAAGAGACCCAGTACTTC. Its translation: CSVEGTAKKETQYF.